The next 4 T cell receptor beta chains were all read from a single sample in a study of T cells in Graves' hyperthyroidism and ophthalmopathy. Amplification targeted TCR beta CDR3 regions from RNA transcripts. When the TCR CDR3 underwent first-round RT-PCR, the HTBI primer set was used. In TCRdb, the multiplex PCR reads were re-called with MiXCR into one record per CDR3 protein. The table has more than 300,000 distinct CDR3 sequences, more than 11% seen once. The sample comprised blood. These receptors came from a woman in her 30s with Graves' hyperthyroidism.

The sample holds a few counts of this clonotype. The V and J genes are TRBV30 and TRBJ2-4; possible D gene TRBD1, 6 bases. The CDR3 is made up of 14 amino acids. V lost 3 bases to trimming and J lost 3 bases, with 12 bases between them. CDR1 is GTSNPN, CDR2 SVGIG, per germline (reference sequence). The CDR3 spells CAWSRDMGKNIQYF. CDR3 in DNA: TGTGCCTGGAGCCGGGACATGGGCAAAAACATTCAGTACTTC.

The V gene is TRBV28, the J gene TRBJ1-5; weak D call: TRBD1 (5 bases). Germline V gene sequence: CDR1 MDHEN, CDR2 SYDVKM. This CDR3 region has 14 residues. The germline V and J ends were trimmed by 7 bases and 4 bases, with 14 bases remaining between them. As DNA, the CDR3 is TGTGCCAGCACACGGGGAGGGGCTAATCAGCCCCAGCATTTT. It yields the protein CASTRGGANQPQHF.

The chain couples TRBV10-2 to TRBJ2-6, with 7 bases that match TRBD1. This CDR3 has 13 amino acids. In germline, CDR1 is WSHSY, CDR2 SAAADI. V trimming: 10 bases; J trimming: 13 bases; junction bases outside the gene matches: 13. The CDR3 DNA reads TGCGCCACCCAGGGGGACCGCCTCGATGTCCTGACTTTC. This gives the protein CATQGDRLDVLTF.

This clonotype was found many times. Written as DNA, the CDR3 is TGTGCCAGCTCACCCGGGATCTCAAACATTCAGTACTTC. Translation gives CASSPGISNIQYF. V usage is TRBV18 and J usage is TRBJ2-4, with D perhaps matching TRBD2 (5 bases). This CDR3 spans 13 amino acids. Germline V CDR1 and CDR2: KGHSH, LQKENI. The germline V and J ends were trimmed by 3 bases and 6 bases, with 9 bases remaining between them.